Shown below are 21 T cell receptor beta chains from a single sample sequenced in a study of blood T cell repertoires in COVID-19. This table comes from immunoSEQ multiplex PCR, and its TCRdb copy is limited to in-frame clones, with some not included. The sample lists 200,000 to 250,000 clones, roughly 85% occurring once. Sequencing was done on a sample of peripheral blood. The receptors were sampled from a woman in her 70s with COVID-19, enrolled during active disease.

Only one count was recorded for this clone. The chain combines TRBV7-9 with TRBJ2-3; the match to TRBD2 covers 9 bases. The ends lost 3 bases at V and 1 base at J; junction bases unmatched: 8. This CDR3 contains 17 residues. Germline V lookup: CDR1 SEHNR, CDR2 FQNEAQ (reference sequence). The CDR3 loop reads CASSFPPRGGGTDTQYF. The CDR3 nucleotides read TGTGCCAGCAGCTTCCCTCCGCGGGGGGGCGGCACAGATACGCAGTATTTT.

The chain has TRBV4-2 and TRBJ1-1; D is unresolved. The CDR3 loop spans 13 amino acids. V shed 4 bases and J shed 7 bases, with 13 bases lying between them. In germline, CDR1 is LGHNA, CDR2 YNFKEQ. The CDR3 DNA follows: TGTGCCAGCAGCCCGTTAAGTACTGGTGAAGCTTTCTTT. Its protein is CASSPLSTGEAFF.

The genes are TRBV5-4 and TRBJ1-5; D is ambiguous. Trimming removed 4 bases from V and 2 bases from J, with 10 bases in between. This CDR3 has 14 residues. Germline V gives CDR1 SGHNT, CDR2 YYREEE (reference sequence). This CDR3 is CASSPGLGNQPQHF. CDR3 DNA: TGTGCCAGCAGCCCTGGACTGGGCAATCAGCCCCAGCATTTT.

The sample holds a few counts of this clone. The rearrangement joins TRBV6-2 or TRBV6-3 to TRBJ1-5; 9 bases are a match to TRBD1. Germline V gene data show CDR1 as MNHEY and CDR2 as SVGEGT. J lost 5 bases, V lost 6 bases, and 8 bases had no gene match. This CDR3 has 15 residues. CDR3 protein: CASSPGQGKYQPQHF. CDR3 sequence (DNA): TGTGCCAGCAGCCCAGGACAGGGGAAGTATCAGCCCCAGCATTTT.

The chain links TRBV11-2 to TRBJ1-5; the D is unclear. V shed 2 bases and J shed 3 bases, with 11 bases lying between them. This CDR3 comprises 15 residues. Germline CDR1 reads SGHAT; CDR2 reads FQNNGV. CDR3 coding DNA: TGTGCCAGCAGCTTACTGGCGGGGTTCAATCAGCCCCAGCATTTT. This codes for CASSLLAGFNQPQHF.

The chain couples TRBV4-3 to TRBJ1-3, with D possibly TRBD1 on 6 matching bases. V was shortened by 1 base and J by 4 bases, with 17 bases between the two germline ends. The germline V gene encodes CDR1 LGHNA and CDR2 YSLEER. The CDR3 has 17 amino acids. CDR3 sequence reads: CASSQVANTGSGNTIYF. CDR3 coding DNA: TGCGCCAGCAGCCAAGTCGCGAATACAGGGTCCGGAAACACCATATATTTT.

This sequence joins TRBV10-1 and TRBJ1-3, with 9 positions matching TRBD1. Trimming at V came to 8 bases and at J to 3 bases, leaving 5 bases not matched to a gene. The CDR3 extends over 14 amino acids. Germline V gene data show CDR1 as WNHNN and CDR2 as SYGVQD (reference sequence). The CDR3 DNA sequence: TGCGCCAGCCGCCTGACAGGGGGTGGAAACACCATATATTTT. Encoded protein: CASRLTGGGNTIYF.

V gene TRBV5-4 combines with J gene TRBJ2-3, with D perhaps TRBD1 (6 bases). Germline values: CDR1 SGHNT, CDR2 YYREEE (reference sequence). Trimming removed 0 bases at V and 5 bases at J, with 10 bases between. The CDR3 has 14 amino acids. The CDR3 region has the DNA TGTGCCAGCAGCTTGGCAGGGGTACAAGATACGCAGTATTTT. Translation gives CASSLAGVQDTQYF. Variable domain in full (rest from reference TRBV5-4 and TRBJ2-3): ETGVTQSPTHLIKTRGQQVTLRCSSQSGHNTVSWYQQALGQGPQFIFQYYREEENGRGNFPPRFSGLQFPNYSSELNVNALELDDSALYLCASSLAGVQDTQYFGPGTRLTVL.

The chain employs TRBV5-1 and TRBJ2-2, with 7 bases identical to TRBD1. The CDR3 has 15 amino acids. The V segment lost 4 bases and the J segment 3 bases; nucleotides outside the gene matches: 6. In germline, CDR1 is SGHRS, CDR2 YFSETQ. CDR3 in DNA: TGCGCCAGCAGCGACTATGACAGGGACACCGGGGAGCTGTTTTTT. The encoded protein is CASSDYDRDTGELFF.

The genes are TRBV9 and TRBJ1-2, with D hard to call. The CDR3 totals 13 residues. Germline CDR1 SGDLS, CDR2 YYNGEE. Trimming took off 1 base at V and 2 bases at J, with 6 bases between the two ends. The CDR3 region has the DNA TGTGCCAGCAGCGTACAGGAAAACTATGGCTACACCTTC. Its protein product is CASSVQENYGYTF.

This clone was counted once. The rearrangement uses TRBV19 and TRBJ2-6, with D possibly TRBD2 on 6 matching bases. Per the germline V gene, CDR1 is LNHDA and CDR2 is SQIVND (reference sequence). The ends were cut back, 3 bases at V and 2 bases at J, with 8 bases in the middle. This CDR3 region has 15 residues. The CDR3 DNA is TGTGCCAGTAGTATTTGGGGGGCTGGGGCCAACGTCCTGACTTTC. Translated, it gives CASSIWGAGANVLTF.

This sequence joins TRBV6-5 and TRBJ1-3; TRBD1 agrees at 8 bases. Trimming cost V 5 bases and J 4 bases; bases outside gene matches: 7. Germline CDR1 and CDR2: MNHEY and SVGAGI. CDR3 size: 15 residues. The CDR3 loop is CASSPRTGRGNTIYF. In DNA, the CDR3 is TGTGCCAGCAGTCCCAGGACAGGGAGAGGAAACACCATATATTTT.

The J gene is TRBJ2-5, the V gene TRBV4-3; 7 positions match TRBD2. V lost 4 bases, J lost 1 base, and 6 bases stayed unmatched. CDR1 and CDR2 (germline): LGHNA, YSLEER. The CDR3 has 15 amino acids. The CDR3 DNA follows: TGCGCCAGCAGCCCGTCTAGCGGCCTCCAAGAGACCCAGTACTTC. As protein: CASSPSSGLQETQYF.

This chain links TRBV2 with TRBJ1-2; the D is unclear. The CDR3 spans 14 residues. V was shortened by 9 bases and J by 0 bases, with 14 bases between the two germline ends. The germline CDR1 and CDR2 sequences are SNHLY and FYNNEI. The CDR3 spells CARSYTRSNYGYTF. CDR3 coding DNA: TGTGCCAGGTCTTACACCCGATCTAACTATGGCTACACCTTC.

This clone appeared once. This chain joins TRBV4-3 and TRBJ1-6; TRBD1 agrees at 9 bases. V trimming: 3 bases; J trimming: 10 bases; junction bases outside the gene matches: 7. Germline V gene sequence: CDR1 LGHNA, CDR2 YSLEER. The CDR3 spans 15 residues. CDR3 bases: TGCGCCAGCAGCCAGGCACAGGGGGCAGAATCACCCCTCCACTTT. Amino acid sequence: CASSQAQGAESPLHF.

This sequence joins TRBV6-5 and TRBJ1-1; D is uncertain. The CDR3 consists of 14 residues. CDR1 and CDR2 from the germline V gene are MNHEY and SVGAGI. The germline V and J ends were trimmed by 6 bases and 1 base, with 12 bases remaining between them. The CDR3 nucleotides are TGTGCCAGCAGAGCCTCTGGTGGGAACACTGAAGCTTTCTTT. It translates to CASRASGGNTEAFF.

The chain links TRBV5-5 to TRBJ1-1, with D possibly matching TRBD1 (5 bases). Between the trimmed V and J ends, which lost 0 bases and 5 bases, there was a span of 14 bases. Germline lookup yields CDR1 SGHKS and CDR2 YYEKEE (reference sequence). The CDR3 runs to 15 residues. The CDR3 coding sequence is TGTGCCAGCAGCTTGGCCTTGGTAGGGGAAACTGAAGCTTTCTTT. Protein sequence: CASSLALVGETEAFF.

J is TRBJ1-2 and V is TRBV3-1 (or the pseudogene TRBV3-2); D ambiguous. This CDR3 region has 13 residues. Germline V CDR1 and CDR2: LGHDT, YNNKEL (reference sequence). Between the trimmed V and J ends, which lost 5 bases and 6 bases, there was a span of 13 bases. The CDR3 DNA reads as TGTGCCAGCAGCTCAAGCTATCCGCATGGCTACACCTTC. Translated, it gives CASSSSYPHGYTF.

The rearrangement links TRBV7-2 to TRBJ1-6; a weak D match, TRBD1 (6 bases). CDR1 is SGHTA, CDR2 FQGNSA, per germline. V was trimmed by 5 bases and J by 6 bases, leaving 17 bases between them. The CDR3 has 16 amino acids. CDR3 bases: TGTGCCAGCAGCATCAGGGGAGTCAGGGGTAATTCACCCCTCCACTTT. It is translated as CASSIRGVRGNSPLHF.

This chain uses TRBV30 with TRBJ2-7, with no clear D. Germline V gives CDR1 GTSNPN, CDR2 SVGIG (reference sequence). Trimming took 2 bases from V and 7 from J, leaving 15 bases between them. The length of the CDR3 is 13 residues. CDR3 nucleotide sequence: TGTGCCTGGAGTTGGCAGTTTACGAATGAGCAGTACTTC. Translation gives CAWSWQFTNEQYF. The full variable domain, its missing parts supplied by reference TRBV30 and TRBJ2-7, is SQTIHQWPATLVQPVGSPLSLECTVEGTSNPNLYWYRQAAGRGLQLLFYSVGIGQISSEVPQNLSASRPQDRQFILSSKKLLLSDSGFYLCAWSWQFTNEQYFGPGTRLTVT.

The genes are TRBV18 and TRBJ1-4; D is ambiguous. The CDR3 is made up of 15 amino acids. Germline CDR1 reads KGHSH; CDR2 reads LQKENI. V was trimmed by 3 bases and J by 0 bases, leaving 8 bases between them. The CDR3: CASSPQRATNEKLFF. The CDR3 DNA sequence: TGTGCCAGCTCACCCCAGCGGGCAACTAATGAAAAACTGTTTTTT.